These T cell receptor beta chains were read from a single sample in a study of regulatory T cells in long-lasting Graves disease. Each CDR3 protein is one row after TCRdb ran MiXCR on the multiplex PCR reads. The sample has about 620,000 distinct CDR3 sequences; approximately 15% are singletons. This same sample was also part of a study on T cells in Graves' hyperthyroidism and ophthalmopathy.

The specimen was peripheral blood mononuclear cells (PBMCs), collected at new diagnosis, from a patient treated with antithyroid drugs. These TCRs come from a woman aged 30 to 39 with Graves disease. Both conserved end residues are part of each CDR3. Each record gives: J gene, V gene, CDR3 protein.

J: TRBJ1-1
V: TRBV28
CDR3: CASSPHGGGHAFF

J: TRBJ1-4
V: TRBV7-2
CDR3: CASSSTTGSHEKLFF

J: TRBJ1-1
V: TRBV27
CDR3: CASTRNTMGDTEAFF

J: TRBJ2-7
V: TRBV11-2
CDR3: CASSLGGSLTYEQYF

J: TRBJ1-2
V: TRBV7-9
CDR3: CASSFGENGYTF

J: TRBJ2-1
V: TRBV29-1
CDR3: CSVESASLSYNEQFF

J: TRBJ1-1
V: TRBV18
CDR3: CASSLVPFSRQTEAFF

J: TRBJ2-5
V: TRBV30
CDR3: CAWSGWEHQETQYF

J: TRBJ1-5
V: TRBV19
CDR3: CASTFPEGRQPQHF

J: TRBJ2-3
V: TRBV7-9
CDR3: CASSPSGFSTDTQYF

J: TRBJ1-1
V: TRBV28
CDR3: CASTYMDRDTEAFF

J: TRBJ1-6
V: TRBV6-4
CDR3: CASSVQGVNNSPLHF

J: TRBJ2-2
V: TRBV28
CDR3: CASIGPFLLAGVNAGELFF

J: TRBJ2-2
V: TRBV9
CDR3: CASSASGTANTGELFF

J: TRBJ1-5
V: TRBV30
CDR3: CAWSGQNNQPQHF

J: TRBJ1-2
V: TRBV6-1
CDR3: CASNRGRVDYGYTF

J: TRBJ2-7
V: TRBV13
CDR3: CASSHRTGPDKQYF

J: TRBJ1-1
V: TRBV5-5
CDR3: CASSSLVTDTEAFF

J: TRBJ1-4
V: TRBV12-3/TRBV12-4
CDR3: CASSFNNKDRGREKLFF

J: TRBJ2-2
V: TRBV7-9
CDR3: CASSLILLANTGELFF

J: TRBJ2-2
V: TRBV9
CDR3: CASTEAGVGTGELFF

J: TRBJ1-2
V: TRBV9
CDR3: CASSVWELSNYGYTF

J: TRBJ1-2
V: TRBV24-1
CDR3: CATSDGGVGGYTF

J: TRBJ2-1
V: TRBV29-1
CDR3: CSARNQGHEQFF

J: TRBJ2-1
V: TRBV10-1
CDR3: CASSSRNGAEQFF

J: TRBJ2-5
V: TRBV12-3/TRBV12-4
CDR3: CASSRLGTEETQYF

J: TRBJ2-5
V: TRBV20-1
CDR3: CSARDPRDSETQYF

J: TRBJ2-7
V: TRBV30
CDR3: CAWSPLAGPYYEQYF

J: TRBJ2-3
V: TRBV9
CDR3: CASSVGGDNVAGEHPDTQYF

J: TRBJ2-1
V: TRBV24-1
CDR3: CATSELGQGGDEQFF

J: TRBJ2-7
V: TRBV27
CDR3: CASSLSSGSGGEQYF

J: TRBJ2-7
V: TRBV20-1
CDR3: CSAAGTSGPGSYEQYF

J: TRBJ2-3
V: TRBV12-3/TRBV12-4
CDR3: CASRHRGQQYF

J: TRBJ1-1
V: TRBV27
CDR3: CASSWRPHLEAFF

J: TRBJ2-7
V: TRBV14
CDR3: CASSQHRGNYEQYF

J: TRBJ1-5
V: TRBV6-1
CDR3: CASGERGFNQPQHF

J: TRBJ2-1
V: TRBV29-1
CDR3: CSAGESSYNEQFF

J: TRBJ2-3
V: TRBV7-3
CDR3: CASGSRTSTDTQYF

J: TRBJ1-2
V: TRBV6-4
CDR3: CASSKDYGYTF

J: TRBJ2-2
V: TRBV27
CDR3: CASSLSPANTGELFF

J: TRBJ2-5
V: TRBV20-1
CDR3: CSADSPGLLETQYF

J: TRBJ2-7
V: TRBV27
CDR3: CASSPGTGGASYEQYF

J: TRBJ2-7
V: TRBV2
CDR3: CASSLTGLRAYEQYF

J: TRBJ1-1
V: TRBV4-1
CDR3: CASSQGTAAAFF

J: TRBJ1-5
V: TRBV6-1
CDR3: CASSKQGLNQPQHF

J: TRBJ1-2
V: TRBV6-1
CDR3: CASTEGGANYGYTF

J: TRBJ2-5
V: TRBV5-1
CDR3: CASSLAAVKETQHF

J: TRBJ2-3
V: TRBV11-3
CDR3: CASSRTSGSPTDTQYF

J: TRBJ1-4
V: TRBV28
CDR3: CASSQGQRMEKLFF

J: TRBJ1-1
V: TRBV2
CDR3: CARARTMNTEAFF

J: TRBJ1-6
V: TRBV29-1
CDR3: CSVALGTGYNSPLHF

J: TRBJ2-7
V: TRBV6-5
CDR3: CASSYSGEQYF

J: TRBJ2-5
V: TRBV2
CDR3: CASRPLGTGEETQYF

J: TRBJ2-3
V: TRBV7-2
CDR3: CASSLVSGSTDTQYF

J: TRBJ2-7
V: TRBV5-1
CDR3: CASSWGTGRSYEQYF

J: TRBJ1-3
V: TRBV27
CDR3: CASARVGPRGNTIYF

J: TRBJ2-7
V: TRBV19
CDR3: CASSNTGTDYEQYF